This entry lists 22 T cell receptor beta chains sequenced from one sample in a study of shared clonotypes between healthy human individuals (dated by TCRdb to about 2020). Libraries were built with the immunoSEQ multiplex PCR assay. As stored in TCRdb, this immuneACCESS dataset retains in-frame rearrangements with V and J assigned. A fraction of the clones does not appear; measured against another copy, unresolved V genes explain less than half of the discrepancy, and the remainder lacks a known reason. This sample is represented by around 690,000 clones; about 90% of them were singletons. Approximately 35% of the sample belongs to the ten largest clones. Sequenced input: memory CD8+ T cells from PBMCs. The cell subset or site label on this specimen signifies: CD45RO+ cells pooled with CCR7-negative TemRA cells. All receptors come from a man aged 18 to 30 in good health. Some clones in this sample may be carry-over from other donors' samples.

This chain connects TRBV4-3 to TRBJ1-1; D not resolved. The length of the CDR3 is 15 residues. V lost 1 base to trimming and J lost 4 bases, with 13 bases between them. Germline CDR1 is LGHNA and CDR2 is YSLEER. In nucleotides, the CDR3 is TGCGCCAGCAGCCAAGGGGTAGCCCCAGGCACTGAAGCTTTCTTT. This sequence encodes CASSQGVAPGTEAFF.

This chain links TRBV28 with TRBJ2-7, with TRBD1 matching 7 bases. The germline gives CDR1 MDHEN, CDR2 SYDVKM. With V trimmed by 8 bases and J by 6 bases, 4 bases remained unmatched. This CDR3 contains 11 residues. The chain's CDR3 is CASDDRAEQYF. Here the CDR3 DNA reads TGTGCCAGCGACGACAGGGCCGAGCAGTACTTC.

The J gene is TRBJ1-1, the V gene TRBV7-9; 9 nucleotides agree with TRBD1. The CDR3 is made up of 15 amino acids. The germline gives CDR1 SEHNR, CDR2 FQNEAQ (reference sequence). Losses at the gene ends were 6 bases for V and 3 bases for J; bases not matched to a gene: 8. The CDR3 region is CASRTPGQGDTEAFF. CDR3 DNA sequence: TGTGCCAGCAGAACTCCGGGACAGGGTGACACTGAAGCTTTCTTT.

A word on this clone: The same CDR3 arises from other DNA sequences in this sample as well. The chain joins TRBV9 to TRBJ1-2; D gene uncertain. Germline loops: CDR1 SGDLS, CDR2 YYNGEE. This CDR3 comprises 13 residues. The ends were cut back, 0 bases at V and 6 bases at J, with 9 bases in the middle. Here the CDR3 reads CASSVVSGDGYTF. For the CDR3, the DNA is TGTGCCAGCAGCGTAGTGAGTGGCGATGGCTACACCTTC.

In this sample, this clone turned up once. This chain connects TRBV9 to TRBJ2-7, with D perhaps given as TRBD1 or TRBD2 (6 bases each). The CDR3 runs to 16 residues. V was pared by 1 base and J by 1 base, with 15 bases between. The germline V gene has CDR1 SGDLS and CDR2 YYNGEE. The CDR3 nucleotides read TGTGCCAGCAGCGTATCCGGAAGGGGGGATTCCTACGAGCAGTACTTC. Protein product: CASSVSGRGDSYEQYF.

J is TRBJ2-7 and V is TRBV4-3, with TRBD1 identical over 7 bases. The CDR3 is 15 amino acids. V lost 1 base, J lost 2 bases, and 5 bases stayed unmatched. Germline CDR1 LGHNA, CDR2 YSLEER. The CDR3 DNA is TGCGCCAGCAGCCAAGGGGTTACAGGGGCCTACGAGCAGTACTTC. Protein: CASSQGVTGAYEQYF.

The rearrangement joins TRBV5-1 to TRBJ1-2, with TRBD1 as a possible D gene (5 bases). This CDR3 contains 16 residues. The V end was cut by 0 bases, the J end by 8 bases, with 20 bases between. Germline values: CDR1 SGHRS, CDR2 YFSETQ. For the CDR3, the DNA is TGCGCCAGCAGCTTGGAGCTTGGCAGGGAGGGCGGCGGCTACACCTTC. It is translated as CASSLELGREGGGYTF.

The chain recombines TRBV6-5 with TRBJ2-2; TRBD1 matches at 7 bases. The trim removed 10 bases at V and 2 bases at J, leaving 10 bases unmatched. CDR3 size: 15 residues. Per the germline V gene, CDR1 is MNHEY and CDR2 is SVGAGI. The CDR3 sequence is CATSRTGHNTGELFF. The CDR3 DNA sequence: TGTGCCACCAGCAGGACAGGACATAACACCGGGGAGCTGTTTTTT.

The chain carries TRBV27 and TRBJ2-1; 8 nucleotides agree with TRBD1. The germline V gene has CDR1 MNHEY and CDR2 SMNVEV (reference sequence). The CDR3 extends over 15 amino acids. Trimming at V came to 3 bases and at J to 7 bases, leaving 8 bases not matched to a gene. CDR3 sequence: CASSFGTGSRNEQFF. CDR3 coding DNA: TGTGCCAGCAGTTTCGGGACAGGCTCGCGGAATGAGCAGTTCTTC.

In DNA, the CDR3 is TGCAGCGTTGAAGTCCAGGGGACTGGAAACACCATATATTTT. It is translated as CSVEVQGTGNTIYF. The chain joins TRBV29-1 to TRBJ1-3; D possibly corresponds to TRBD1 (6 bases). The CDR3 covers 14 residues. Germline CDR1 and CDR2: SQVTM and ANQGSEA. Trimming left V 1 base short and J 2 bases short, with 9 bases between.

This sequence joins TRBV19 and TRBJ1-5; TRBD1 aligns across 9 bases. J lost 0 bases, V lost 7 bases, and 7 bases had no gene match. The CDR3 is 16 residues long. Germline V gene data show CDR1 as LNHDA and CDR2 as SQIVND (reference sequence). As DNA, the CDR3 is TGTGCCAGTACCCCCCGGACAGGGGATAGCAATCAGCCCCAGCATTTT. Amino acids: CASTPRTGDSNQPQHF.

CDR3 DNA sequence: TGTGCCAGCAGAGTCCAGAGCGGCAACTACGAGCAGTACTTC. This encodes CASRVQSGNYEQYF. The chain links TRBV5-5 to TRBJ2-7, with D possibly TRBD2 on 5 matching bases. CDR1 and CDR2 (germline): SGHKS, YYEKEE (reference sequence). This CDR3 has 14 residues. Trimming took off 5 bases at V and 3 bases at J, with 15 bases between the two ends.

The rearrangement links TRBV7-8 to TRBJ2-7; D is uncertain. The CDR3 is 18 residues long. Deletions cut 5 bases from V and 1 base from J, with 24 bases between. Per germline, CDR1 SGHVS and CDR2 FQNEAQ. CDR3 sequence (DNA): TGTGCCAGCAGCCTAGTAATTGGCGGTTCCCCAAAGTCCTACGAGCAGTACTTC. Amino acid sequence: CASSLVIGGSPKSYEQYF.

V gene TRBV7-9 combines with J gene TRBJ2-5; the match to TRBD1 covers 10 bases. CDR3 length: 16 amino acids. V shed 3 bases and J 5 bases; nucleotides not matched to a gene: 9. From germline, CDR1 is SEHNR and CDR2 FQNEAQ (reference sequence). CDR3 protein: CASSFGTGAPGETQYF. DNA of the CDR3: TGTGCCAGCAGCTTTGGGACAGGGGCACCGGGGGAGACCCAGTACTTC.

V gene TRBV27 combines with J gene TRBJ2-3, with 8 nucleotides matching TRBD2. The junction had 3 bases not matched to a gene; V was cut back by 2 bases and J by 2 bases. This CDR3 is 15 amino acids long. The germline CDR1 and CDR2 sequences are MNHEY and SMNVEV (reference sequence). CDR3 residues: CASSLVLADTDTQYF. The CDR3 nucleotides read TGTGCCAGCAGTTTAGTACTAGCGGACACAGATACGCAGTATTTT.

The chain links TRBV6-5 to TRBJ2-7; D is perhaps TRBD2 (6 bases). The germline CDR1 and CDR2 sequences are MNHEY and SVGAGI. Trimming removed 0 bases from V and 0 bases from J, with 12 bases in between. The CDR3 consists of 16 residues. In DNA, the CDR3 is TGTGCCAGCAGTTACTCGGGGCTAGCGTTCTCCTACGAGCAGTACTTC. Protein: CASSYSGLAFSYEQYF.

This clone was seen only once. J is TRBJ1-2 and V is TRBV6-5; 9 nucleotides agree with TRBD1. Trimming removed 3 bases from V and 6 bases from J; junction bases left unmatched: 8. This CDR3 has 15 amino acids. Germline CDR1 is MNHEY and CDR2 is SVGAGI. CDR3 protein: CASSYSGTGKDGYTF. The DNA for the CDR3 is TGTGCCAGCAGTTATAGCGGGACAGGGAAGGATGGCTACACCTTC.

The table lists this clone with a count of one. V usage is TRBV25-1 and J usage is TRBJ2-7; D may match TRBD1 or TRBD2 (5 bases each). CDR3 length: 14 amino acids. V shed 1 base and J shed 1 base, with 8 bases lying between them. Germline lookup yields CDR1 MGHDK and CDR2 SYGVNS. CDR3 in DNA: TGTGCCAGCAGTGAATGGGGCGGGTCCTACGAGCAGTACTTC. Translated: CASSEWGGSYEQYF.

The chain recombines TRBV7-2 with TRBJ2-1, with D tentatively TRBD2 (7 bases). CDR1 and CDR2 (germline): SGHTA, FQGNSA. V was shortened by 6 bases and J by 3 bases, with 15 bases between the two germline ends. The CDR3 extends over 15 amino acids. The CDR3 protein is CASSPLRGGYNEQFF. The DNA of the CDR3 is TGTGCCAGCAGTCCACTTAGGGGGGGCTACAATGAGCAGTTCTTC.

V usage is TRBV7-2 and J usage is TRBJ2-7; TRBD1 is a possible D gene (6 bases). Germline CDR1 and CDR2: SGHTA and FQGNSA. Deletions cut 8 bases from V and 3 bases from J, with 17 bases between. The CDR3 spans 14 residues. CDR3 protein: CASRSNREGYEQYF. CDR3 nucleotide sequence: TGTGCCAGCCGCTCGAACAGGGAAGGCTACGAGCAGTACTTC.

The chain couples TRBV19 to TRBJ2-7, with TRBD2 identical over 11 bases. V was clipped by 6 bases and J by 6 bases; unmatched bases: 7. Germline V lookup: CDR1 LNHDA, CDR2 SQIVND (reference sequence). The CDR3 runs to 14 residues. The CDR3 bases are TGTGCCAGTAGAGTAGCGGGAGGGCGAAGCGAGCAGTACTTC. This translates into CASRVAGGRSEQYF.

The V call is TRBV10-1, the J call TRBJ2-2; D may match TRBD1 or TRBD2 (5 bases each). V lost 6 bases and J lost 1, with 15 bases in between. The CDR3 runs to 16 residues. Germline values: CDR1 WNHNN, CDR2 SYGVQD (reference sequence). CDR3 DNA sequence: TGCGCCAGCAGCGAGAATGAGGGGCTGAACACCGGGGAGCTGTTTTTT. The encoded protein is CASSENEGLNTGELFF.